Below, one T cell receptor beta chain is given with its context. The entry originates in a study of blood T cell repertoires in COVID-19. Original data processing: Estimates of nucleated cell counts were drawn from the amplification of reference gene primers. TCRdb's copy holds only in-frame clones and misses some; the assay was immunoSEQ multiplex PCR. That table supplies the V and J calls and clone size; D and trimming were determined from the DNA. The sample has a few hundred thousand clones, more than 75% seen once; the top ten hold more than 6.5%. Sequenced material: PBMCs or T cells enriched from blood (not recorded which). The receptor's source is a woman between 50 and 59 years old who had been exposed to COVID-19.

The CDR3 protein is CASRTGGTYEQYF. In nucleotides, the CDR3 is TGTGCCAGCAGAACAGGGGGTACCTACGAGCAGTACTTC. This rearrangement joins TRBV2 to TRBJ2-7; 8 bases are a match to TRBD1. This CDR3 contains 13 residues. V lost 6 bases and J lost 2; bases outside the gene matches: 3. Germline V gives CDR1 SNHLY, CDR2 FYNNEI.